This T cell receptor (beta chain) originates from a study of human T cells and chemical hapten exposure (dated by TCRdb to the early 2020s). Notes on the research overall: For sensitization, 2% DPC in acetone was applied to an approximately 2 cm by approximately 2 cm area of upper inner arm skin. Nearly 30 alopecia patients provided blood for TCR sequencing at one to four time points (pre-sensitization, 2, 6 and 24 weeks). Patch testing on the upper back used Finn chambers containing 0.01% DPC, with scoring done after 6 days according to International Contact Dermatitis Research Group standards. The libraries were sequenced as a pool, and the TCR yield per sample differed mostly because of small variations in library volumes within the pool. Throughout the study period of roughly 24 weeks, patients also received therapeutic DPC doses to the scalp every week. The mostly female patient cohort included alopecia areata with under or over 50% scalp involvement, alopecia totalis and alopecia universalis. In alopecia patients, the study followed how the peripheral blood TCR repertoire changed in vivo over primary and secondary sensitization to diphenylcyclopropenone (DPC), a hapten. Blood samples were taken from patients before sensitization (week 0) and at 2, 6 and about 24 weeks after DPC sensitization.

The label giving this sample's time point can be read as: patch test 1, 2 weeks after DPC sensitization. In light of the paper, this sample's treatment or condition label describes: therapeutic diphenylcyclopropenone sensitization with weekly scalp DPC. At every patch-test visit, the blood draw took place before the patch test was put on. Patients were considered eligible if aged 18 to 70, diagnosed with alopecia and deemed suitable for DPC therapy, and patients were excluded if pregnant. Unfractionated whole blood was collected in Tempus Blood RNA tubes, and total RNA was extracted from that blood. Library generation was performed with RACE. The instrument was a NextSeq 500. Library preparation attached unique molecular identifiers to individual cDNA molecules for quantitative, reproducible TCR counting. Each blood RNA sample was used to sequence both TCR alpha and TCR beta chains. The study's own analysis went as follows. The median number of TCRs per sample was 95,638, ranging from about 23,224 to 700,000. V, J and CDR3 annotation of the TCR reads was carried out using the Decombinator software suite. For the PS versus PT1 abundance plots, all samples were subsampled to the same number of TCRs (28,000). TCRs were defined as expanded if absent before sensitization and observed at least eight times at the 2-week time point. TCRdb trimmed the raw reads at Q25, called clones with MiXCR and kept productive beta chains. Entries that share a CDR3 protein sequence are merged under the most common genes and DNA. The V and J calls come from TCRdb's annotation, not from the publication. The sample table shows tens of thousands of distinct CDR3 sequences, and roughly a tenth are seen once. The ten most abundant clones make up about 4% of the sample.

This clonotype came up a few times. It has no known antigen specificity. No base quality values were provided; no much bigger clone lies one nucleotide off. Trimming removed 3 bases from V and 4 bases from J; the gene matches leave 6 bases unexplained. From the germline V gene (reference sequence), CDR1 is DFQATT and CDR2 is SNEGSKA. Measured from the cysteine to the phenylalanine, the CDR3 is 13 residues long. The entry retains the CDR3 DNA only, 39 bases that are in frame from base 1. General findings and caveats noted by the study authors: Compared with pre-sensitization or healthy control sets, expanded TCRs formed significantly more large CDR3 similarity clusters, which is consistent with antigen-driven responses. The number of PT1 expanded TCRs positively correlated with patch test score, significant at thresholds 8, 16 and 32 but not 4. DPC sensitization did not change how many TCRs were above 1 in 1000 frequency, and no evidence was found of alterations in global repertoire structure. Repeated subsampling changed both the strength of the expansion versus patch-test correlation and the threshold at which that correlation became significant. All patients had alopecia, a presumed autoimmune disease, so their immune response might differ from that of healthy individuals.

The sample consisted of whole blood, taken in connection with sensitization to the hapten diphenylcyclopropenone (DPC). The rearrangement joined TRBV20-1 to TRBJ2-7; 7 of the junction bases match TRBD2. The sequence derives from a woman aged 50 to 65 with alopecia areata. Some clones in this sample may be carry-over from other donors' samples. The nucleotide sequence reads TGCAGTGCTAGGCCGGCGGGAGTGTACGAGCAGTACTTC. This codes for CSARPAGVYEQYF.